The T cell receptor beta chain under discussion was sequenced for a study of blood T cell repertoires in COVID-19. The overall study: The cDNA or gDNA used as material had been derived from T cells, B-cell-depleted T cells, or PBMCs.

This clone appeared a single time. The junction had 4 bases not matched to a gene; V was cut back by 6 bases and J by 3 bases. The CDR3 runs to 15 residues. The germline V gene encodes CDR1 SGHNT and CDR2 YYREEE (reference sequence). In the authors' methods: Amplification from reference gene primers served as the basis for estimated nucleated cell counts. Profiled with immunoSEQ multiplex PCR; TCRdb holds only in-frame clones, not every one. V, J and clone size were drawn from that table, and D and trimming were deduced from the DNA. The sample has more than 140,000 clones, around 88% seen once. The clonotype comes from a woman aged 60-75 years with acute or convalescent COVID-19. The V call is TRBV5-4, the J call TRBJ2-5, with TRBD2 identical over 14 bases. The specimen sequenced was peripheral blood. The CDR3 coding sequence is TGTGCCAGCACCCCGGGACTAGCGGGGGAAGAGACCCAGTACTTC. Residues: CASTPGLAGEETQYF.